The 29 T cell receptor beta chains presented below share a single source sample, sequenced in a study of blood T cell repertoires in COVID-19. Clones were read by immunoSEQ multiplex PCR, and TCRdb kept only the in-frame ones, dropping some. The sample has 88,000 or so clones, around nine tenths seen once. The sequenced material came from peripheral blood. The source is a man between 60 and 75 years old with acute or convalescent COVID-19.

CDR3 nucleotide sequence: TGTGCCAGCAGCCCCGGCGGGAGAGTCTATGGCTACACCTTC. Its translation: CASSPGGRVYGYTF. The chain combines TRBV7-2 with TRBJ1-2; D gene ambiguous. The germline V gene has CDR1 SGHTA and CDR2 FQGNSA. Trimming cost V 5 bases and J 4 bases, with 14 bases left between them. The CDR3 is made up of 14 amino acids.

V and J are TRBV6-5 and TRBJ1-2, with 7 nucleotides matching TRBD1. CDR1 is MNHEY, CDR2 SVGAGI, per germline. Trimming removed 4 bases from V and 6 bases from J; junction bases left unmatched: 11. CDR3 length: 15 amino acids. The DNA of the CDR3 is TGTGCCAGCAGTTCCAGCCTGACAGGGTTCCATGGCTACACCTTC. Amino acids: CASSSSLTGFHGYTF.

The V and J genes are TRBV30 and TRBJ1-6, with D possibly TRBD1 on 6 matching bases. The ends were cut back, 0 bases at V and 7 bases at J, with 16 bases in the middle. Germline V gives CDR1 GTSNPN, CDR2 SVGIG (reference sequence). There are 16 residues in the CDR3. The DNA for the CDR3 is TGTGCCTGGAGTGTTCGGACAGTTACTTCCAATTCACCCCTCCACTTT. Its protein product is CAWSVRTVTSNSPLHF.

The chain joins TRBV3-1 (or the pseudogene TRBV3-2) to TRBJ1-4; D unresolved. The CDR3 consists of 15 residues. Per germline, CDR1 LGHDT and CDR2 YNNKEL (reference sequence). V lost 1 base and J 0 bases, leaving 6 bases between the germline ends. DNA of the CDR3: TGTGCCAGCAGCCAAGCAACTGCAACTAATGAAAAACTGTTTTTT. The encoded protein is CASSQATATNEKLFF.

The rearrangement uses TRBV18 and TRBJ1-1; 7 nucleotides line up with TRBD1. The CDR3 extends over 16 amino acids. CDR1 KGHSH and CDR2 LQKENI come from the germline V gene. V lost 3 bases, J lost 5 bases, and 12 bases stayed unmatched. CDR3 bases: TGTGCCAGCTCACCGCTGAACTCAGGGGGTGAGACTGAAGCTTTCTTT. It codes for CASSPLNSGGETEAFF.

The chain has TRBV6-5 and TRBJ2-1; 9 bases align to TRBD1. The CDR3 runs to 15 residues. The germline V gene encodes CDR1 MNHEY and CDR2 SVGAGI. The trim removed 11 bases at V and 6 bases at J, leaving 14 bases unmatched. The CDR3 here is CARWGVVTGGNEQFF. In nucleotides, the CDR3 is TGTGCCCGCTGGGGGGTGGTGACAGGGGGCAATGAGCAGTTCTTC.

This clone was found once. The chain employs TRBV5-1 and TRBJ2-7, with 8 bases fitting TRBD1. The CDR3 totals 14 residues. CDR1 is SGHRS, CDR2 YFSETQ, per germline. Losses at the gene ends were 1 base for V and 5 bases for J; bases not matched to a gene: 5. The CDR3 sequence is CASSLSGGEDEQYF. As DNA, the CDR3 is TGCGCCAGCAGCTTGTCAGGGGGCGAAGACGAGCAGTACTTC.

This clone has a handful of counts. The chain couples TRBV7-6 to TRBJ2-7; possibly TRBD1 for D (5 bases). The CDR3 sequence is 14 residues long. The ends were cut back, 5 bases at V and 0 bases at J, with 11 bases in the middle. Germline V CDR1 and CDR2: SGHVS, FNYEAQ. The chain's CDR3 is CASSLRQRSYEQYF. The CDR3 nucleotides are TGTGCCAGCAGCCTGCGACAGCGCTCCTACGAGCAGTACTTC.

This clone was observed a few times. The J gene is TRBJ1-6, the V gene TRBV21-1; TRBD1 is the table's D call, not checked against the DNA. TRBV21-1 is deemed a pseudogene. The CDR3 runs to 16 residues. Written as DNA, the CDR3 is TGTGCCAGCAGCAAACAGGGGGACAGACTTAATTCACCCCTCCACTTT. It translates to CASSKQGDRLNSPLHF.

The DNA of the CDR3 is TGTGCCTGGAGACTTCCTTCCCCTCGACTAGCGGGGCCCATAACCTACGAGCAGTACTTC. Residues: CAWRLPSPRLAGPITYEQYF. The chain couples TRBV30 to TRBJ2-7; 11 bases line up with TRBD2. Germline values: CDR1 GTSNPN, CDR2 SVGIG (reference sequence). With 3 bases clipped from V and 2 bases from J, the junction kept 21 bases outside the gene matches. This CDR3 is built from 20 residues.

V usage is TRBV7-2 and J usage is TRBJ1-4; a possible D gene is TRBD1 (6 bases). V was pared by 5 bases and J by 0 bases, with 10 bases between. This CDR3 is built from 15 residues. Germline V gene lookup returns CDR1 SGHTA and CDR2 FQGNSA. The DNA of the CDR3 is TGTGCCAGCAGCCCCCAGGGGACAACTAATGAAAAACTGTTTTTT. This translates into CASSPQGTTNEKLFF.

The rearrangement joins TRBV19 to TRBJ1-6, with TRBD1 identical over 7 bases. Germline V gene sequence: CDR1 LNHDA, CDR2 SQIVND (reference sequence). The J segment lost 11 bases and the V segment lost 7 bases, leaving 14 bases of the junction unmatched. This CDR3 contains 15 residues. In nucleotides, the CDR3 is TGTGCCAGTACCCCTCGACAGGGATGGGGAACACCCCTCCACTTT. It specifies CASTPRQGWGTPLHF.

The V and J genes are TRBV5-1 and TRBJ2-2; D is unclear. V lost 1 base and J lost 1, with 8 bases in between. In germline, CDR1 is SGHRS, CDR2 YFSETQ. The CDR3 spans 15 residues. The CDR3 region has the DNA TGCGCCAGCAGCTTGAGTCAGAAGAACACCGGGGAGCTGTTTTTT. Amino acids: CASSLSQKNTGELFF. The full variable domain, in which reference TRBV5-1 and TRBJ2-2 provide the parts outside the CDR3, is KAGVTQTPRYLIKTRGQQVTLSCSPISGHRSVSWYQQTPGQGLQFLFEYFSETQRNKGNFPGRFSGRQFSNSRSEMNVSTLELGDSALYLCASSLSQKNTGELFFGEGSRLTVL.

V gene TRBV11-2 combines with J gene TRBJ1-2; weak D call: TRBD1 (5 bases). The CDR3 length is 13 residues. Germline V CDR1 and CDR2: SGHAT, FQNNGV. Trimming left V 1 base short and J 4 bases short, with 7 bases between. Here the CDR3 DNA reads TGTGCCAGCAGCTTAGGACAGATCTATGGCTACACCTTC. This encodes CASSLGQIYGYTF.

This sequence joins TRBV6-1 and TRBJ1-1; D perhaps matches TRBD1 (6 bases). The V end lost 1 base, the J end lost 1 base, and 7 bases lay between the germline ends. The CDR3 totals 14 residues. CDR1 and CDR2 from the germline V gene are MNHNS and SASEGT. CDR3 in DNA: TGTGCCAGCAGTGAAGTGGACAGGAACACTGAAGCTTTCTTT. It yields the protein CASSEVDRNTEAFF.

The rearrangement joins TRBV5-1 to TRBJ2-7; TRBD1 might be the D (5 bases). The V and J ends lost 2 bases and 4 bases respectively, with 7 bases between them. The CDR3 extends over 12 amino acids. The germline gives CDR1 SGHRS, CDR2 YFSETQ. The CDR3 sequence: CASSLPGYEQYF. The CDR3 nucleotides are TGCGCCAGCAGCTTACCAGGGTACGAGCAGTACTTC.

The table lists this clone with a few counts. The chain joins TRBV3-1 (or the pseudogene TRBV3-2) to TRBJ1-4; D is ambiguous. V lost 1 base and J 6 bases, leaving 9 bases between the germline ends. The germline V gene encodes CDR1 LGHDT and CDR2 YNNKEL (reference sequence). This CDR3 has 14 amino acids. CDR3: CASSQVRTDEKLFF. CDR3 nucleotides: TGTGCCAGCAGCCAAGTCAGGACTGATGAAAAACTGTTTTTT.

J is TRBJ1-2 and V is TRBV29-1; no reliable D call. Between the trimmed V and J ends, which lost 3 bases and 6 bases, there was a span of 8 bases. Per germline, CDR1 SQVTM and CDR2 ANQGSEA. The CDR3 sequence is 11 residues long. CDR3 nucleotides: TGCAGCGTTGATCAGGCCCATGGCTACACCTTC. Its translation: CSVDQAHGYTF.

This rearrangement joins TRBV19 to TRBJ1-2; 8 nucleotides line up with TRBD1. CDR1 is LNHDA, CDR2 SQIVND, per germline (reference sequence). Trimming removed 3 bases from V and 6 bases from J; junction bases left unmatched: 9. The CDR3 runs to 15 residues. The CDR3 sequence is CASSIQGQGGDGYTF. The DNA for the CDR3 is TGTGCCAGTAGTATCCAAGGACAGGGTGGGGATGGCTACACCTTC.

This chain links TRBV7-9 with TRBJ2-3, with 12 bases matching TRBD2. The germline gives CDR1 SEHNR, CDR2 FQNEAQ (reference sequence). The V segment lost 2 bases and the J segment 1 base; nucleotides outside the gene matches: 1. The CDR3 totals 16 residues. The CDR3 spells CASSLSSGGGTDTQYF. The CDR3 nucleotides read TGTGCCAGCAGCTTATCTAGCGGGGGGGGCACAGATACGCAGTATTTT.

Remarks on this clone: Other DNA sequences from this sample encode an identical CDR3 as well. The rearrangement uses TRBV11-2 and TRBJ2-1; 7 nucleotides agree with TRBD1. V lost 2 bases and J lost 4; bases outside the gene matches: 5. Germline CDR1 SGHAT, CDR2 FQNNGV. This CDR3 is 15 amino acids long. CDR3 protein: CASSLRGQQYNEQFF. DNA of the CDR3: TGTGCCAGCAGCTTACGGGGACAGCAGTACAATGAGCAGTTCTTC.

This clone was seen a handful of times. The V and J genes are TRBV6-5 and TRBJ2-7, with 7 bases fitting TRBD1. Germline CDR1 MNHEY, CDR2 SVGAGI. CDR3 length: 14 amino acids. Trimming cost V 7 bases and J 6 bases; bases outside gene matches: 12. The CDR3 here is CASNSRTGRPEQYF. In DNA, the CDR3 is TGTGCCAGCAATTCCCGGACAGGTCGGCCCGAGCAGTACTTC.

The sample holds one count of this clone. The rearrangement links TRBV9 to TRBJ1-6; D uncertain. Trimming left V 3 bases short and J 0 bases short, with 10 bases between. The length of the CDR3 is 16 residues. Germline V gene lookup returns CDR1 SGDLS and CDR2 YYNGEE. The CDR3 nucleotides are TGTGCCAGCAGCGCCTCTCTCAGCTCCTATAATTCACCCCTCCACTTT. Translation gives CASSASLSSYNSPLHF.

The rearrangement joins TRBV9 to TRBJ2-5; 9 bases are shared with TRBD2. CDR3 length: 22 residues. The V segment lost 0 bases and the J segment 2 bases; nucleotides outside the gene matches: 23. Looked up from germline, CDR1 is SGDLS and CDR2 is YYNGEE. Written as DNA, the CDR3 is TGTGCCAGCAGCGTAGCTATCGGTGTAGCGGGAGCCAACCGGGTGAGGCAAGAGACCCAGTACTTC. Amino acid sequence: CASSVAIGVAGANRVRQETQYF.

The chain is built from TRBV15 and TRBJ1-5; 8 bases line up with TRBD1. The CDR3 extends over 15 amino acids. Germline CDR1 reads LNHNV; CDR2 reads YYDKDF (reference sequence). Losses at the gene ends were 4 bases for V and 6 bases for J; bases not matched to a gene: 8. CDR3 in DNA: TGTGCCACCAGCACCCAACAGGGGGTCTCTCAGCCCCAGCATTTT. Encoded protein: CATSTQQGVSQPQHF.

The chain joins TRBV11-2 to TRBJ1-3; D is unresolved. Germline-derived CDR1 and CDR2 are SGHAT and FQNNGV. This CDR3 spans 15 amino acids. Trimming stripped 5 bases from V and 0 bases from J, with 11 bases between. In DNA, the CDR3 is TGTGCCAGCAGCCCCGGGATCCGCTCTGGAAACACCATATATTTT. This encodes CASSPGIRSGNTIYF.

This clone was counted a single time. The V call is TRBV7-9, the J call TRBJ2-1; tentatively, D is TRBD2 (6 bases). The CDR3 consists of 16 residues. Deletions cut 6 bases from V and 3 bases from J, with 18 bases between. The germline V gene encodes CDR1 SEHNR and CDR2 FQNEAQ (reference sequence). CDR3 nucleotides: TGTGCCAGCAGACCTGCAACGGGAGACAGCTACAATGAGCAGTTCTTC. Amino acids: CASRPATGDSYNEQFF.

V usage is TRBV6-5 and J usage is TRBJ2-5; 9 positions agree with TRBD1. The CDR3 totals 15 residues. Germline V gene lookup returns CDR1 MNHEY and CDR2 SVGAGI. The J segment lost 3 bases and the V segment lost 8 bases, leaving 10 bases of the junction unmatched. CDR3 amino acids: CASSELGQGKETQYF. CDR3 coding DNA: TGTGCCAGCTCGGAACTCGGACAGGGGAAAGAGACCCAGTACTTC.

This clone was seen a single time. The chain has TRBV30 and TRBJ1-2; the match to TRBD1 covers 11 bases. Germline V gene lookup returns CDR1 GTSNPN and CDR2 SVGIG (reference sequence). The CDR3 runs to 13 residues. This chain's CDR3 is CAKGTGGGGGYTF. In nucleotides, the CDR3 is TGTGCGAAAGGGACAGGGGGGGGTGGTGGCTACACCTTC.